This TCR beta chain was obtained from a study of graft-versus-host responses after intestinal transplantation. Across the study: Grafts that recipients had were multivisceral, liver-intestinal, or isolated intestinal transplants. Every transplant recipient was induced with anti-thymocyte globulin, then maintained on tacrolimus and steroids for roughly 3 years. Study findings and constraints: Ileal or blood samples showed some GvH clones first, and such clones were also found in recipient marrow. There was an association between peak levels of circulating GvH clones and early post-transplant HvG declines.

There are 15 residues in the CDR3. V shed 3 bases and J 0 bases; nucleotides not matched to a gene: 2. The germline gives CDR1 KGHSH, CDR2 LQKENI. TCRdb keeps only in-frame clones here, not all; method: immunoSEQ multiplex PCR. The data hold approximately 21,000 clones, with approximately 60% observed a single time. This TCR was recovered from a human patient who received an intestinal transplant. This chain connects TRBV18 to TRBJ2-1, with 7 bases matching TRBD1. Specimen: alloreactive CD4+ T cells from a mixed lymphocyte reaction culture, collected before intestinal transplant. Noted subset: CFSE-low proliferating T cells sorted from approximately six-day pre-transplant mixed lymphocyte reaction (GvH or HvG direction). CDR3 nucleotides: TGTGCCAGCTCACCTCGGGACAGCTCCTACAATGAGCAGTTCTTC. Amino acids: CASSPRDSSYNEQFF. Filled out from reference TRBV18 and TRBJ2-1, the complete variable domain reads NAGVMQNPRHLVRRRGQEARLRCSPMKGHSHVYWYRQLPEEGLKFMVYLQKENIIDESGMPKERFSAEFPKEGPSILRIQQVVRGDSAAYFCASSPRDSSYNEQFFGPGTRLTVL.